This T cell receptor (beta chain) was captured in a study of blood T cell repertoires in COVID-19. Study details: Spain, Italy and the United States supplied samples that represented acute and convalescent COVID-19. Nucleic acid was either cDNA or gDNA, and it came from T cells, B-cell-depleted T cells, or PBMCs.

In the authors' workflow: Reference gene primer amplification in the assay estimated nucleated cell counts. This table comes from immunoSEQ multiplex PCR, and its TCRdb copy is limited to in-frame clones, with some not included. V, J and clone size derive from that table, while D and trimming were established from the DNA sequence. This table has 55,000 to 65,000 clones, 91% appearing once. The CDR3 contains 15 residues. The ends were cut back, 1 base at V and 3 bases at J, with 13 bases in the middle. From germline, CDR1 is MNHNS and CDR2 SASEGT. The chain uses TRBV6-1 and TRBJ2-7, with D unclear. The sequence came from a human donor in a cohort sampled during active COVID-19. Sample: peripheral blood. CDR3 amino acids: CASSEGSTGLYEQYF. In DNA form, the CDR3 reads TGTGCCAGCAGTGAAGGGAGCACGGGTCTCTACGAGCAGTACTTC.